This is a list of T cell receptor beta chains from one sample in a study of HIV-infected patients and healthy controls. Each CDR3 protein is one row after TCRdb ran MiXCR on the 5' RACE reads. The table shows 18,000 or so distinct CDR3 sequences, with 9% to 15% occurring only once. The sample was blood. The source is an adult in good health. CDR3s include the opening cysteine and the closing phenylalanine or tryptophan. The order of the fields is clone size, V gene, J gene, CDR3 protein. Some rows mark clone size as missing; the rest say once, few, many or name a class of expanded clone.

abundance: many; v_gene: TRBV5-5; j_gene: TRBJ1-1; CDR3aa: CASSPHTGILITEAFF
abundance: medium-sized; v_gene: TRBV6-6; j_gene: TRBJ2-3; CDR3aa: CASSSLSRGGRDTQYF
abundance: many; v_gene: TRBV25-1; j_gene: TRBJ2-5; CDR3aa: CASSDGGEETQYF
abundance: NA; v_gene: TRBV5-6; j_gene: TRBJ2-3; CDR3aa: CASSVSVGPTDTQYF
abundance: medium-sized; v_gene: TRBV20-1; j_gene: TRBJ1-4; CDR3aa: CSVTRGANEKLFF
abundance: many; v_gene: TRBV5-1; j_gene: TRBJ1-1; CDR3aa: CASSARQGADTEAFF
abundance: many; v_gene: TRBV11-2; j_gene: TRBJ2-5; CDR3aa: CASSLVGETQYF
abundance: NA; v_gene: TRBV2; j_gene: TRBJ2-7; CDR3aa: CASSELLAGAVGF
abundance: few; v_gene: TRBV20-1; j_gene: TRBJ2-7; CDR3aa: CSAGRLDSYEQYF
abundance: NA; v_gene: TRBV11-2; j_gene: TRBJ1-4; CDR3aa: CASSLFDLGGTRKKLFF
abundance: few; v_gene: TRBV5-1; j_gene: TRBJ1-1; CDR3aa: CASSFQAGSATEAFF
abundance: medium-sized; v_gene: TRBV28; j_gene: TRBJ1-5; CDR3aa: CASSPPGTPYQPQHF
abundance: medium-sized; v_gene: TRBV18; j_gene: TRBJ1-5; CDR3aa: CASSLRRDNQPQHF
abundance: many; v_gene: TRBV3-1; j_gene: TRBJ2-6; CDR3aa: CASSQEGRLFNPSGANVLTF
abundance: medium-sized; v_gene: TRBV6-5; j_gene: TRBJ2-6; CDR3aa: CASSYVGSGANVLTF
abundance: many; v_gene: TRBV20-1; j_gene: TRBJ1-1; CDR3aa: CSARGDYRNTEAFF
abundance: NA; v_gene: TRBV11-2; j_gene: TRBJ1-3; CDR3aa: CASSLSSVVDRRRNTIYF
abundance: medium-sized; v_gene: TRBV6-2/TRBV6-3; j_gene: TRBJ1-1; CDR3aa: CASRWEGITEAFF
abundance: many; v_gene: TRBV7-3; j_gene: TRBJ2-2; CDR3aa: CASSLGGDGYTGELFF
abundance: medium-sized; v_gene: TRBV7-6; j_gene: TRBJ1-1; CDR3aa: CASSLGGGVWITEAFF
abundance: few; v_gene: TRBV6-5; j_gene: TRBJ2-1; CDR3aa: CASSLPGVYNEQFF
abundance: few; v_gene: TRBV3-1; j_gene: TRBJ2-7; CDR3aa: CASSQSGIRYEQYF
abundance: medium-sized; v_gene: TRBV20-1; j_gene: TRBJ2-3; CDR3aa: CSARAGSGGARSPDTQYF
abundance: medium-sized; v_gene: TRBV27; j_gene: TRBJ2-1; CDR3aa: CASSWGTTGEQFF
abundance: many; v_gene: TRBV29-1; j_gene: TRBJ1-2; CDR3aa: CSATDRLYGYTF
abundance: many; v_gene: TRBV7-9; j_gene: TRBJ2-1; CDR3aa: CASSPRGGGARNEQFF
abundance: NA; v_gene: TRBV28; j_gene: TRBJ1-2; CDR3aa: CASSPRGSTPVNYGYTF
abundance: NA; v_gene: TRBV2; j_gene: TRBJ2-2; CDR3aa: CASRGPGRNTGELFF
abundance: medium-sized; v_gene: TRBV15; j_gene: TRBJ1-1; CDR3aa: CATQKPGGPEAFF
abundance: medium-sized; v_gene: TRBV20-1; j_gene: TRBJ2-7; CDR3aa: CSAGTDRTIEREQYF
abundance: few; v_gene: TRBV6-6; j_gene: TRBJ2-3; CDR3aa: CASTPARGTDTQYF
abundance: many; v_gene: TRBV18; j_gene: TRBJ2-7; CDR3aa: CASSSLGIPYEQYF
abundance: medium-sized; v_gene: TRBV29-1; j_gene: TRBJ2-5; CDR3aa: CSVEDHGRPGETQYF
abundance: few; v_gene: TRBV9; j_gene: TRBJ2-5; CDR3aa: CASSVLTETQYF
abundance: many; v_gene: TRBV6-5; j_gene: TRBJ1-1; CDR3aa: CASRVSGGDYWAEAFF
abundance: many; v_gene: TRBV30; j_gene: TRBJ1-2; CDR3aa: CAWMWGGAGNGYTF
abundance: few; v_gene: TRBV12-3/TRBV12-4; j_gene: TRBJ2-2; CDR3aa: CASSLTSGGELFF